What follows is one TCR beta chain and its context. What antigen it recognizes has not been identified. Per-nucleotide qualities are absent, and no much larger clonotype sits a single base away. This sample was taken from a study of post-analysis software for immune sequencing data (dated by TCRdb to the mid-2010s). At the level of the whole study: Relapsing-remitting, secondary progressive and progressive-relapsing multiple sclerosis were recorded as disease courses, and subtype annotation was lacking for some patients. A subset of samples was prepared in parallel using single-end sample barcoding, then pooled and co-amplified after Illumina adapter ligation. The patient repertoires were set against about eleven previously published healthy control repertoires from donors whose ages ranged from about 6 to 25 years.

Library method: PCR. For sequencing, an Illumina HiSeq 2500 was employed. To reduce PCR and sequencing biases, unique molecular identifiers were built into the TCR beta cDNA libraries. About 500,000 cDNA molecules were obtained for every 1 to 10 million input T cells, so each molecule roughly corresponded to one T cell. The patient libraries were prepared and sequenced with the same protocol used for the earlier healthy control dataset. Samples belonging to the same batch were prepared together, multiplexed and sequenced on a shared HiSeq lane. Processing in the source paper ran as follows. Raw barcoded reads were processed with MIGEC, discarding single-read molecular identifier groups before consensus assembly and CDR3 extraction. Clonotype tables were post-analysed with VDJtools, and diversity was normalized by down-sampling all datasets to the smallest sample size. In repertoire overlap clustering, CDR3 amino acid sequences, but not nucleotide sequences, were matched to correct batch-related cross-sample contamination. TCRdb redid the processing of the public reads, applying fastp at Q25 and MiXCR, and retained in-frame beta chains. Records with the same CDR3 protein are collapsed into one entry carrying the most frequent genes and DNA. V and J calls and clone size were set by TCRdb, not the authors. This sample is represented by about 160,000 distinct CDR3 sequences; roughly 40% of them were singletons. The ten top clones hold approximately 30% of the sample.

The time point label on this specimen signifies: second blood draw from one MS patient after hematopoietic stem cell transplantation. To demonstrate the VDJtools post-analysis software, the study profiled TCR beta repertoires from the peripheral blood of some 13 young patients with multiple sclerosis. The multiple sclerosis patients were children and adolescents ranging in age from roughly 6 to 16 years. Summary of the overall study and its limitations: The control group was slightly older than the multiple sclerosis patient group. Direct clustering with F measure showed strong co-clustering of samples prepared in the same batch, prompting a batch-effect correction. Several TRBV segments, including TRBV5-6, TRBV5-1 and TRBV20-1, were significantly more frequent in patients than controls. Multiple sclerosis patients had significantly lower normalized Chao1 diversity than controls, a result that suggests substantial peripheral T-cell clonal expansion.

CDR1 and CDR2 (SGHTA, FQGNSA) derive from the germline V gene. Germline trimming amounts to 3 bases on V and 4 bases on J, with 4 as the count of junction bases outside the gene matches. The CDR3 spans 15 residues, from the cysteine through the phenylalanine. Only the CDR3 part of the read is kept: 45 bases, read in frame from the first base. This sample comprised blood, obtained after autologous hematopoietic stem cell transplantation. Rearrangement joined TRBV7-2 to TRBJ2-3; TRBD2 aligns with 10 central bases. This TCR was recovered from a girl between 10 and 17 years old with multiple sclerosis. Donor details come from another sample of the same person, matched by shared clones. The CDR3 in this case is CASSLSSGSPDTQYF. The DNA is as follows: TGTGCCAGCAGCTTGTCTAGCGGGAGCCCAGATACGCAGTATTTT.